The 14 T cell receptor beta chains below were found in one sample sequenced in a study of T cell repertoires in cytomegalovirus infection. Using its own MiXCR run on the reads, TCRdb lists one record per CDR3 protein. The profile shows under 200,000 distinct CDR3 sequences, approximately 9.7% of them singletons. Sequencing was performed on PBMCs. These receptors all stem from a human donor in good health (CMV status not recorded). Some clones in this sample may be carry-over from other donors' samples.

Ten or more counts support this clonotype. J is TRBJ1-2 and V is TRBV7-2, with unresolved D. CDR1 is SGHTA, CDR2 FQGNSA, per germline. Trimming left V 1 base short and J 8 bases short, with 8 bases between. The CDR3 is 12 amino acids. CDR3: CASSLGPRGYTF. CDR3 nucleotides: TGTGCCAGCAGCTTAGGACCGCGGGGCTACACCTTC.

Regarding this clonotype: The CDR3 end shows no conserved phenylalanine or tryptophan, and so a read error is likely. The chain is built from TRBV28 and TRBJ1-1, with unresolved D. Germline loops: CDR1 MDHEN, CDR2 SYDVKM. Trimming cost V 6 bases and J 6 bases, with 14 bases left between them. The CDR3 is 13 amino acids. The CDR3 sequence is CASRLDPRAEAFV. CDR3 bases: TGTGCCAGCAGGTTGGACCCGCGGGCTGAAGCTTTCGTT.

With respect to this clonotype: The CDR3 end shows no conserved phenylalanine or tryptophan, and so a read error is likely. The V gene is TRBV15, the J gene TRBJ2-3; 12 bases map to TRBD2. The CDR3 extends over 16 amino acids. With V trimmed by 1 base and J by 7 bases, 6 bases remained unmatched. Per germline, CDR1 LNHNV and CDR2 YYDKDF (reference sequence). The CDR3 region is CATSRVTLAGGNTQYS. CDR3 bases: TGTGCCACCAGCAGAGTGACACTAGCGGGGGGAAATACGCAGTATTCT.

This clonotype was seen many times. The gene calls are TRBV7-2 and TRBJ2-1, with 13 nucleotides matching TRBD2. Germline trimming cut 5 bases from V and 4 bases from J; bases unmatched to any gene: 8. The CDR3 length is 17 residues. The germline V gene has CDR1 SGHTA and CDR2 FQGNSA. Written as DNA, the CDR3 is TGTGCCAGCAGCGCGATCGGGACTAGCGGGATTTACAATGAGCAGTTCTTC. This encodes CASSAIGTSGIYNEQFF.

This clonotype was seen ten or more times. Here the CDR3 DNA reads TGTGCCAGTAGTATCGGAGGGGAAGCTTTCTTT. Translation gives CASSIGGEAFF. The chain has TRBV19 and TRBJ1-1; D ambiguous. This CDR3 spans 11 amino acids. The V gene lost 3 bases and the J gene lost 8 bases, with 7 bases spanning the gap. Germline values: CDR1 LNHDA, CDR2 SQIVND (reference sequence).

This clonotype was found many times. The V and J genes are TRBV7-8 and TRBJ2-6; the match to TRBD1 covers 9 bases. Germline V gene data show CDR1 as SGHVS and CDR2 as FQNEAQ. Unmatched junction bases numbered 11, after V lost 7 bases and J lost 4 bases. The CDR3 covers 17 residues. The CDR3 coding sequence is TGTGCCAGCACCCGGGACAGGGTATTATCCGGGGCCAACGTCCTGACTTTC. Its translation: CASTRDRVLSGANVLTF.

The chain recombines TRBV6-2 or TRBV6-3 with TRBJ2-7, with a weak D call TRBD1 (6 bases). Germline values: CDR1 MNHEY, CDR2 SVGEGT. The CDR3 runs to 14 residues. Trimming took off 2 bases at V and 3 bases at J, with 11 bases between the two ends. CDR3 amino acids: CASSYPGTSYEQYF. The CDR3 DNA sequence: TGTGCCAGCAGTTACCCTGGGACAAGCTACGAGCAGTACTTC.

The V gene is TRBV11-2, the J gene TRBJ2-1; D gene unclear. In germline, CDR1 is SGHAT, CDR2 FQNNGV. The CDR3 consists of 13 residues. V was trimmed by 2 bases and J by 7 bases, leaving 9 bases between them. CDR3 nucleotide sequence: TGTGCCAGCAGCTTACCATGGCGGAATGAGCAGTTCTTC. It specifies CASSLPWRNEQFF.

The sample holds many counts of this clonotype. This chain connects TRBV7-9 to TRBJ2-7; TRBD1 matches 7 bases. Germline trimming cut 10 bases from V and 5 bases from J; bases unmatched to any gene: 20. Germline V lookup: CDR1 SEHNR, CDR2 FQNEAQ (reference sequence). This CDR3 spans 16 amino acids. The CDR3 nucleotides read TGTGCCATCCAGCTTGCGAAGTCACAGGGGATCAACGAGCAGTACTTC. It yields the protein CAIQLAKSQGINEQYF.

The J gene is TRBJ1-1, the V gene TRBV19; 7 bases are a match to TRBD1. Germline loops: CDR1 LNHDA, CDR2 SQIVND (reference sequence). V trimming: 3 bases; J trimming: 2 bases; junction bases outside the gene matches: 9. The CDR3 is 16 residues long. CDR3 nucleotides: TGTGCCAGTAGTATCCCGACAGGGTTCTCAAACACTGAAGCTTTCTTT. Its translation is CASSIPTGFSNTEAFF.

The genes are TRBV7-9 and TRBJ2-7, with 8 bases identical to TRBD2. Germline-derived CDR1 and CDR2 are SEHNR and FQNEAQ (reference sequence). J gave up 2 bases and V 5 bases, and 8 bases lay outside the gene matches. This CDR3 contains 15 residues. The CDR3, as DNA: TGTGCCAGCAGCCCCTTCCGGCGGGGGGCCTACGAGCAGTACTTC. Translating it yields CASSPFRRGAYEQYF.

The chain is built from TRBV5-1 and TRBJ2-7; tentatively, D is TRBD1 or TRBD2 (6 bases each). V dropped 3 bases and J dropped 5 bases, with 15 bases sitting between them. Germline lookup yields CDR1 SGHRS and CDR2 YFSETQ. The CDR3 has 14 amino acids. The CDR3 is CASSSEPGGHEQYF. DNA for the CDR3: TGCGCCAGCAGCTCCGAACCCGGGGGCCACGAGCAGTACTTC.

As concerns this clonotype: This clone may be a read error of a much larger clone one base away. This chain joins TRBV28 and TRBJ1-5; D is perhaps TRBD1 (6 bases). CDR1 and CDR2 from the germline V gene are MDHEN and SYDVKM. CDR3 size: 15 residues. Trimming stripped 3 bases from V and 11 bases from J, with 20 bases between. The CDR3 region is CASSLGAAESRTQHF. In DNA form, the CDR3 reads TGTGCCAGCAGTTTGGGGGCGGCAGAGTCTCGGACCCAGCATTTT. Drawing the rest from reference TRBV28 and TRBJ1-5, the complete variable domain is DVKVTQSSRYLVKRTGEKVFLECVQDMDHENMFWYRQDPGLGLRLIYFSYDVKMKEKGDIPEGYSVSREKKERFSLILESASTNQTSMYLCASSLGAAESRTQHFGDGTRLSIL.

This rearrangement joins TRBV25-1 to TRBJ2-2; D gene uncertain. The CDR3 is 15 residues long. Germline V gives CDR1 MGHDK, CDR2 SYGVNS. Trimming took off 3 bases at V and 2 bases at J, with 10 bases between the two ends. In DNA, the CDR3 is TGTGCCAGCAGTGACCCCGGACCCAACACCGGGGAGCTGTTTTTT. This gives the protein CASSDPGPNTGELFF.